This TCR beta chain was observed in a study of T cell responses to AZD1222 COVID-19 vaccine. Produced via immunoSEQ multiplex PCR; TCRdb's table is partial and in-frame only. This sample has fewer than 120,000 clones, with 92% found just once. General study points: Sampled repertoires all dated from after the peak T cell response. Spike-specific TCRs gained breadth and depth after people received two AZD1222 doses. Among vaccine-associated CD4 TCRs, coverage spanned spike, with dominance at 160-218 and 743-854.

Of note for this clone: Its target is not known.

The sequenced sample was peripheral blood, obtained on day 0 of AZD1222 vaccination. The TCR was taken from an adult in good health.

The DNA for the CDR3 is TGTGCCAGCTCACCGACGGACTATGGCTACACCTTC. It is translated as CASSPTDYGYTF. The chain links TRBV18 to TRBJ1-2; D uncertain. The CDR3 has 12 residues. V lost 3 bases and J 3 bases, leaving 5 bases between the germline ends. Germline lookup yields CDR1 KGHSH and CDR2 LQKENI.